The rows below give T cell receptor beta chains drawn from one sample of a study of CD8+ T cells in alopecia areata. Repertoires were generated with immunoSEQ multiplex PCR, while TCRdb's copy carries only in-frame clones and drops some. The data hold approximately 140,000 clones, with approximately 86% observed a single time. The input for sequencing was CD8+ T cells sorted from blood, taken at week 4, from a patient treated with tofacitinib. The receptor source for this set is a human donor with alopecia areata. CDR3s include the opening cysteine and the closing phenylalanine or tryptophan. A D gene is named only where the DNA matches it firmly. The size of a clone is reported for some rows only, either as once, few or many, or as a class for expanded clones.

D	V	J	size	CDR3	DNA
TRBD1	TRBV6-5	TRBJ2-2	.	CASSYATGSTGELFF	TGTGCCAGCAGTTACGCGACAGGGAGCACCGGGGAGCTGTTTTTT
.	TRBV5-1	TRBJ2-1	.	CASSLEGNEQFF	TGCGCCAGCAGCTTGGAGGGCAATGAGCAGTTCTTC
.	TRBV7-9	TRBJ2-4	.	CASSPDRLNIQYF	TGTGCCAGCAGCCCGGACAGACTAAACATTCAGTACTTC
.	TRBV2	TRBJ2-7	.	CASSENPHPHF	TGTGCCAGCAGTGAAAACCCCCACCCGCACTTC
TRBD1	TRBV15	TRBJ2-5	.	CATSRAYGTDYQETQYF	TGTGCCACCAGCAGAGCCTATGGGACAGACTACCAAGAGACCCAGTACTTC
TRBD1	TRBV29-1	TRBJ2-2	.	CSAGQGNTGELFF	TGCAGCGCGGGACAGGGAAACACCGGGGAGCTGTTTTTT
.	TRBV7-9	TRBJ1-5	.	CASSSPVTENQPQHF	TGTGCCAGCAGCTCACCCGTCACGGAGAATCAGCCCCAGCATTTT
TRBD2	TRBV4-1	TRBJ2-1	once	CASSQQTSAYNEQFF	TGCGCCAGCAGCCAGCAGACTAGCGCCTACAATGAGCAGTTCTTC
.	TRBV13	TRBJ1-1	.	CASRGGPEAFF	TGTGCCAGCAGAGGCGGACCTGAAGCTTTCTTT
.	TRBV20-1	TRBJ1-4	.	CSATQNEKLFF	TGCAGTGCTACACAAAATGAAAAACTGTTTTTT
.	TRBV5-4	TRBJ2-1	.	CASSSSDNEQFF	TGTGCCAGCAGCTCCTCAGACAATGAGCAGTTCTTC
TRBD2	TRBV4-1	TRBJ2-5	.	CASSQGPSGRSETQYF	TGCGCCAGCAGCCAAGGTCCTAGCGGGAGGTCGGAGACCCAGTACTTC
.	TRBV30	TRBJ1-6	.	CAWSDTGNSPLHF	TGTGCCTGGAGTGACACAGGGAATTCACCCCTCCACTTT
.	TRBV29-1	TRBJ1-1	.	CSVEADPNTEAFF	TGCAGCGTCGAGGCGGACCCGAACACTGAAGCTTTCTTT
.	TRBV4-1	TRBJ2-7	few	CASSQVGGNEQYF	TGCGCCAGCAGCCAAGTAGGAGGGAACGAGCAGTACTTC
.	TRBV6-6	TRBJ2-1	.	CASRTVEDNEQFF	TGTGCCAGCAGGACCGTAGAGGACAATGAGCAGTTCTTC